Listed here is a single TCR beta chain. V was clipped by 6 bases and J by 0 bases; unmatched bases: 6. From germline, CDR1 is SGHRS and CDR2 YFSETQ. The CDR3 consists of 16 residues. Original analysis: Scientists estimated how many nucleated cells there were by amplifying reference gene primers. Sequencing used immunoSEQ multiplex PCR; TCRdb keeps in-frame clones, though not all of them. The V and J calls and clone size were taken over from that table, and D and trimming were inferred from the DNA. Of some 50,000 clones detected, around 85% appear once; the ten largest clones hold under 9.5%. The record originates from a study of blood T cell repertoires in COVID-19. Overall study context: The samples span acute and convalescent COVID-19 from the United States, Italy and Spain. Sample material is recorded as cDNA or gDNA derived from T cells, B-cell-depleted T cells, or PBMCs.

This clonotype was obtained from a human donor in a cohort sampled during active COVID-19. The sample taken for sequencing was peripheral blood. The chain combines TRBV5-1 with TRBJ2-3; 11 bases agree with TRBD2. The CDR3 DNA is TGCGCCAGCAATAGCGGGGGGGCTCTGAGCACAGATACGCAGTATTTT. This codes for CASNSGGALSTDTQYF.